The rows below give T cell receptor beta chains drawn from one sample of a study of blood T cell repertoires in COVID-19. The protocol was immunoSEQ multiplex PCR, while the TCRdb copy is restricted to in-frame clones and leaves out a portion. The sample shows a few hundred thousand clones, more than 80% of them seen only once. The sample taken for sequencing was peripheral blood. Source of these receptors: a woman younger than 45 with COVID-19, enrolled during active disease. Each CDR3 is given with its conserved first and last residue. D genes are given only for firm matches. Part of the rows lack a size; the others show once, few, many or a class for expanded clones.

D: .
size: .
J: TRBJ2-7
V: TRBV6-5
length: 14
DNA: TGTGCCAGCACCCAGGGACAACGGGGCTACGAGCAGTACTTC
CDR3: CASTQGQRGYEQYF

D: TRBD2
size: .
J: TRBJ2-7
V: TRBV6-5
length: 13
DNA: TGTGCCAGCAGTAGGCGGGAGGCCCACGAGCAGTACTTC
CDR3: CASSRREAHEQYF

D: TRBD1
size: .
J: TRBJ1-3
V: TRBV11-1
length: 15
DNA: TGTGCCAGCAGCTTGGACAGGGGCTCCGGAAACACCATATATTTT
CDR3: CASSLDRGSGNTIYF

D: TRBD1
size: .
J: TRBJ1-1
V: TRBV2
length: 14
DNA: TGTGCCAGCACCCGCCGACAGGGGAACACTGAAGCTTTCTTT
CDR3: CASTRRQGNTEAFF

D: TRBD2
size: .
J: TRBJ2-1
V: TRBV28
length: 16
DNA: TGTGCCAGCAGTCCCAAACTAGCGGGAGAGCGTGATGAGCAGTTCTTC
CDR3: CASSPKLAGERDEQFF

D: TRBD1
size: .
J: TRBJ2-7
V: TRBV10-3
length: 15
DNA: TGTGCCATCAGTGACCCCCAGACAGGGATCTACGAGCAGTACTTC
CDR3: CAISDPQTGIYEQYF

D: TRBD1
size: .
J: TRBJ1-6
V: TRBV19
length: 14
DNA: TGTGCCACTCAGACAGGGGGTTGGAATTCACCCCTCCACTTT
CDR3: CATQTGGWNSPLHF

D: TRBD1
size: once
J: TRBJ2-7
V: TRBV27
length: 14
DNA: TGTGCCAGCAGAACCGGGACAGGGCCGTACGAGCAGTACTTC
CDR3: CASRTGTGPYEQYF

D: TRBD2
size: .
J: TRBJ2-7
V: TRBV7-8
length: 15
DNA: TGTGCCAGCAGCTACAGGCCGGGGGGAGGGTACGAGCAGTACTTC
CDR3: CASSYRPGGGYEQYF

D: TRBD1
size: .
J: TRBJ2-7
V: TRBV24-1
length: 14
DNA: TGTGCCACCAGTGAAGGACAGGGGGCCTACGAGCAGTACTTC
CDR3: CATSEGQGAYEQYF

D: .
size: .
J: TRBJ1-2
V: TRBV9
length: 15
DNA: TGTGCCAGCAGCCCTGGTTGGTCAGCTAACTATGGCTACACCTTC
CDR3: CASSPGWSANYGYTF

D: .
size: .
J: TRBJ1-5
V: TRBV4-1
length: 15
DNA: TGCGCCAGCAGCCAAGTTGGAGGGAACAATCAGCCCCAGCATTTT
CDR3: CASSQVGGNNQPQHF

D: TRBD1
size: .
J: TRBJ1-3
V: TRBV6-5
length: 16
DNA: TGTGCCAGCAGTTACCTCCCAGGGGGCTCTGGAAACACCATATATTTT
CDR3: CASSYLPGGSGNTIYF

D: .
size: .
J: TRBJ2-1
V: TRBV6-6
length: 11
DNA: TGTGCCAGCAGGGCCGACAATGAGCAGTTCTTC
CDR3: CASRADNEQFF

D: .
size: .
J: TRBJ1-1
V: TRBV2
length: 14
DNA: TGTGCCAGCAAGGTCGTTCGAGGGTACACTGAAGCTTTCTTT
CDR3: CASKVVRGYTEAFF

D: .
size: .
J: TRBJ1-3
V: TRBV10-2
length: 15
DNA: TGCGCCAGCATGGAGCAATCTCGCTCTGGAAACACCATATATTTT
CDR3: CASMEQSRSGNTIYF

D: .
size: .
J: TRBJ2-2
V: TRBV24-1
length: 23
DNA: TGTGCCACCAGCAAACGATGGGGAACAGGGGGCCCTAGCGGGGAGAGAAACACCGGGGAGCTGTTTTTT
CDR3: CATSKRWGTGGPSGERNTGELFF

D: .
size: .
J: TRBJ2-7
V: TRBV2
length: 12
DNA: TGTGCCAGCAGTCCCGGGAGCTACGAGCAGTACTTC
CDR3: CASSPGSYEQYF

D: TRBD2
size: .
J: TRBJ2-2
V: TRBV10-3
length: 17
DNA: TGTGCCATCAGTGAGTCAGGCCTAGCGGGGTACACCGGGGAGCTGTTTTTT
CDR3: CAISESGLAGYTGELFF

D: TRBD2
size: .
J: TRBJ2-5
V: TRBV11-2
length: 13
DNA: TGTGCCAGCACGGGGGGGGACCAAGAGACCCAGTACTTC
CDR3: CASTGGDQETQYF

D: TRBD1
size: few
J: TRBJ2-7
V: TRBV7-9
length: 14
DNA: TGTGCCAGCAGCCCCATGACAGGGCTCCACGAGCAGTACTTC
CDR3: CASSPMTGLHEQYF

D: TRBD1
size: .
J: TRBJ1-6
V: TRBV7-8
length: 14
DNA: TGTGCCAGCAGCAAGGACAGGGGGCTTTCACCCCTCCACTTT
CDR3: CASSKDRGLSPLHF

D: TRBD1
size: .
J: TRBJ1-4
V: TRBV10-3
length: 14
DNA: TGTGCCATCAGACCGGGACAGGGTGGTGAAAAACTGTTTTTT
CDR3: CAIRPGQGGEKLFF

D: .
size: .
J: TRBJ2-7
V: TRBV5-8
length: 15
DNA: TGTGCCAGCAGCTTGGGACCCTACCCTCGGGACGAGCAGTACTTC
CDR3: CASSLGPYPRDEQYF

D: TRBD1
size: .
J: TRBJ1-2
V: TRBV28
length: 14
DNA: TGTGCCAGCAGTGGCGACAGGGGGGCCTATGGCTACACCTTC
CDR3: CASSGDRGAYGYTF

D: TRBD1
size: .
J: TRBJ2-7
V: TRBV29-1
length: 16
DNA: TGCAGCGTTGGGGCAATCCTGGGACAGGGAACCTACGAGCAGTACTTC
CDR3: CSVGAILGQGTYEQYF

D: TRBD1
size: .
J: TRBJ2-7
V: TRBV15
length: 15
DNA: TGTGCCACCAGCAGAGACGGACAGGGTTCCGACGAGCAGTACTTC
CDR3: CATSRDGQGSDEQYF

D: .
size: few
J: TRBJ1-5
V: TRBV7-2
length: 13
DNA: TGTGCCAGCAGCTTAAGCGGGTTTCAGCCCCAGCATTTT
CDR3: CASSLSGFQPQHF

D: TRBD1
size: .
J: TRBJ1-2
V: TRBV2
length: 13
DNA: TGTGCCAGCAGTGATCGTGACAGGGGTGGCTACACCTTC
CDR3: CASSDRDRGGYTF

D: .
size: .
J: TRBJ1-1
V: TRBV28
length: 15
DNA: TGTGCCAGCAGAGAACATGGGGGCTTGAACACTGAAGCTTTCTTT
CDR3: CASREHGGLNTEAFF

D: TRBD2
size: few
J: TRBJ2-1
V: TRBV6-2/TRBV6-3
length: 18
DNA: TGTGCCAGCAGCAGCGTCCCGGGACTAGCGGGAGGGGACAATGAGCAGTTCTTC
CDR3: CASSSVPGLAGGDNEQFF

D: .
size: .
J: TRBJ1-6
V: TRBV28
length: 12
DNA: TGTGCCAGCAGCTCTGGCAATTCACCCCTCCACTTT
CDR3: CASSSGNSPLHF

D: .
size: once
J: TRBJ2-4
V: TRBV28
length: 17
DNA: TGTGCCAGCAGTTTCCCCGAGGGGGGGCGAGCCAAAAACATTCAGTACTTC
CDR3: CASSFPEGGRAKNIQYF

D: TRBD1
size: .
J: TRBJ2-7
V: TRBV28
length: 15
DNA: TGTGCCAGCAGATCCCCGGGACAGGGGGCTTGGGAGCAGTACTTC
CDR3: CASRSPGQGAWEQYF

D: .
size: .
J: TRBJ2-7
V: TRBV14
length: 13
DNA: TGTGCCAGCAGCCGGTGGGGGGAGTACGAGCAGTACTTC
CDR3: CASSRWGEYEQYF

D: .
size: .
J: TRBJ2-3
V: TRBV7-6
length: 13
DNA: TGTGCCAGCAGCCCCAGGACAGAAGATACGCAGTATTTT
CDR3: CASSPRTEDTQYF

D: .
size: .
J: TRBJ2-2
V: TRBV6-2/TRBV6-3
length: 15
DNA: TGTGCCAGCAGTCCGCTCCGGACAGTGACCGGGGAGCTGTTTTTT
CDR3: CASSPLRTVTGELFF

D: TRBD2
size: .
J: TRBJ2-1
V: TRBV6-5
length: 13
DNA: TGTGCCAGCACCGGCGGGGGCTACAATGAGCAGTTCTTC
CDR3: CASTGGGYNEQFF

D: .
size: .
J: TRBJ1-2
V: TRBV12-3/TRBV12-4
length: 13
DNA: TGTGCCAGCAGTTTATCTACAGGTCCGGGCTACACCTTC
CDR3: CASSLSTGPGYTF

D: TRBD1
size: .
J: TRBJ1-5
V: TRBV2
length: 14
DNA: TGTGCCAGCTCCGGGACAGGGGGTCATCAGCCCCAGCATTTT
CDR3: CASSGTGGHQPQHF

D: TRBD1
size: .
J: TRBJ1-5
V: TRBV7-2
length: 11
DNA: TGTGCCAGCAGCTCAGGGGGTCCCCAGCATTTT
CDR3: CASSSGGPQHF

D: .
size: .
J: TRBJ2-7
V: TRBV15
length: 15
DNA: TGTGCCACCAGCAGACTTCCCGGGAACTCCTACGAGCAGTACTTC
CDR3: CATSRLPGNSYEQYF

D: .
size: .
J: TRBJ1-1
V: TRBV9
length: 13
DNA: TGTGCCAGCAGCCCCGACCAGAGGCCTGAAGCTTTCTTT
CDR3: CASSPDQRPEAFF

D: TRBD1
size: .
J: TRBJ2-7
V: TRBV4-3
length: 13
DNA: TGCGCCAGCAGCTGGGGTCCAGGGGGCGAGCAGTACTTC
CDR3: CASSWGPGGEQYF

D: .
size: .
J: TRBJ2-1
V: TRBV27
length: 14
DNA: TGTGCCAGCAGCGTCACAGGGAACTACAATGAGCAGTTCTTC
CDR3: CASSVTGNYNEQFF

D: TRBD2
size: few
J: TRBJ2-1
V: TRBV10-2
length: 15
DNA: TGCGCCAGCAGCGATACTAGCGGGATTATAGATGAGCAGTTCTTC
CDR3: CASSDTSGIIDEQFF

D: .
size: .
J: TRBJ2-1
V: TRBV30
length: 11
DNA: TGTGCCTGGGGGAAGAGTTATGAGCAGTTCTTC
CDR3: CAWGKSYEQFF

D: TRBD1
size: .
J: TRBJ2-1
V: TRBV11-2
length: 15
DNA: TGTGCCAGCAGCCCAAGGGACAGGGGCTACAATGAGCAGTTCTTC
CDR3: CASSPRDRGYNEQFF

D: TRBD2
size: .
J: TRBJ2-6
V: TRBV19
length: 18
DNA: TGTGCCAGTAGTATAGAGGCTAGCGGGAGGGCTGGGGCCAACGTCCTGACTTTC
CDR3: CASSIEASGRAGANVLTF

D: .
size: .
J: TRBJ2-1
V: TRBV19
length: 12
DNA: TGTGCCAGTAGTGCCTCTAAGAATGAGCAGTTCTTC
CDR3: CASSASKNEQFF

D: TRBD1
size: .
J: TRBJ2-1
V: TRBV29-1
length: 13
DNA: TGCAGCGTTTACAGGGGGCCGTACAATGAGCAGTTCTTC
CDR3: CSVYRGPYNEQFF

D: .
size: .
J: TRBJ1-5
V: TRBV29-1
length: 13
DNA: TGCAGCGTTGGACAAATTAAGAATCAGCCCCAGCATTTT
CDR3: CSVGQIKNQPQHF

D: TRBD1
size: .
J: TRBJ1-2
V: TRBV2
length: 14
DNA: TGTGCCAGCAGTGAATCCAGGGGGCTAAATGGCTACACCTTC
CDR3: CASSESRGLNGYTF

D: .
size: .
J: TRBJ1-4
V: TRBV5-1
length: 15
DNA: TGCGCCAGCAGCTTGGTAGCAGGGCGCCATGAAAAACTGTTTTTT
CDR3: CASSLVAGRHEKLFF

D: .
size: once
J: TRBJ1-5
V: TRBV30
length: 15
DNA: TGTGCCTGGAGTGTTGGCCCCGGGGGGAATCAGCCCCAGCATTTT
CDR3: CAWSVGPGGNQPQHF